This T cell receptor (beta chain) was profiled in a study of cytomegalovirus exposure and HLA in healthy donors. This clone occurred once. Using immunoSEQ multiplex PCR, the repertoire was profiled, and TCRdb retains in-frame clones only, with some absent. The sample holds around 54,000 clones, around 90% seen once. The CDR3 sequence is 15 residues long. Germline loops: CDR1 ENHRY, CDR2 SYGVKD. Trimming cost V 0 bases and J 5 bases, with 13 bases left between them. Source material: PBMCs. This TCR was recovered from a young woman in good health and CMV-seropositive. The rearrangement uses TRBV10-3 and TRBJ1-1, with D perhaps TRBD1 (6 bases). DNA of the CDR3: TGTGCCATCAGTGAGTCTGTCGGGACACTGACTGAAGCTTTCTTT. Protein sequence: CAISESVGTLTEAFF.